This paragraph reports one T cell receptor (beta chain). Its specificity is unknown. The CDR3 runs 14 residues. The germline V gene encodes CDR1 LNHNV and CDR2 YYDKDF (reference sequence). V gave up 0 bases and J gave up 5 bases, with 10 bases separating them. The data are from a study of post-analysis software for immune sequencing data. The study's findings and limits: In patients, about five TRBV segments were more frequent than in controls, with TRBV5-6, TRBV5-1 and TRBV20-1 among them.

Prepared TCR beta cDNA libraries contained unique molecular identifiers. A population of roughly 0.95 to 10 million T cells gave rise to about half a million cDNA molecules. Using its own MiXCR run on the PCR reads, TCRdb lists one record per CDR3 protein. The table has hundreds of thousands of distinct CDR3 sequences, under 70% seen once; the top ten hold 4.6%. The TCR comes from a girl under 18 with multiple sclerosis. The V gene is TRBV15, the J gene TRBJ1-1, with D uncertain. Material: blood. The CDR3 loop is CATSRDWDLTEAFF. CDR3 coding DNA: TGTGCCACCAGCAGAGATTGGGATTTAACTGAAGCTTTCTTT. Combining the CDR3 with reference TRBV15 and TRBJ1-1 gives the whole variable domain DAMVIQNPRYQVTQFGKPVTLSCSQTLNHNVMYWYQQKSSQAPKLLFHYYDKDFNNEADTPDNFQSRRPNTSFCFLDIRSPGLGDTAMYLCATSRDWDLTEAFFGQGTRLTVV.